This T cell receptor beta chain was profiled in a study of blood T cell repertoires in COVID-19 (dated by TCRdb to the early 2020s). Looking at the study overall: Samples covering the acute and convalescent phases of COVID-19 were provided by collaborators in the United States, Italy and Spain. The prospective study material was composed of cDNA or gDNA derived from T cells, B-cell-depleted T cells, or PBMCs. The dataset comprised deeply sampled blood TCRbeta repertoires from subjects exposed to, actively infected with, or recovered from COVID-19. The repertoires were released in a freely available public database intended as a resource for research on the immune response to SARS-CoV-2. Samples came from the ongoing ImmuneRACE study (first 160 participants) plus 1,254 subjects from 6 global collaborators. Sample metadata almost always included a de-identified subject ID, COVID-19 status, age in years and sex. Where HLA class I and class II types were available, the types were taken from metadata supplied by the sample provider, not from assay-based typing.

A remark on this clone: The clone's antigen remains unknown. The input lacks base qualities; no much larger clone sits a single base away.

The collaborating institutions used their own protocols to collect whole blood in K2EDTA tubes. Collaborator samples were shipped for TCRbeta analysis as frozen whole blood, isolated PBMCs, or DNA extracted from either sample type. TCRbeta CDR3 regions were amplified from genomic DNA using the immunoSEQ Assay, a bias-controlled multiplex PCR. The authors processed their data as follows. Nucleated cell counts per sample were estimated from amplification of reference gene primers within the assay. To quantify the absolute abundance of each unique TCRbeta CDR3 rearrangement, sequence reads were collapsed and filtered. For each sample, productive Simpson clonality was calculated as the square root of Simpson's diversity index across productive rearrangements. Here the immuneACCESS table is served through TCRdb, limited to in-frame sequences with V and J called. Missing clones are a known gap in these copies; in checked studies unresolved V genes cover under half, and the rest lacks a known reason. V and J calls and clone size come straight from that table; D and trimming were deduced from the DNA. The sample profile shows some 70,000 clones; over 80% of them were found once. Together, the top ten hold around 6.7% of the sample.

Germline trimming: 5 bases from V, 6 bases from J; junction bases outside gene matches: 8. The CDR3 holds 15 amino acids from the cysteine to the phenylalanine. The read is trimmed to its CDR3 DNA, 45 bases read in frame from base 1. Taken from the germline V gene, the CDR1 and CDR2 loops are MDHEN and SYDVKM. General findings and caveats noted by the study authors: The amount of clinical and demographic metadata varied by source and participant and was provided uncurated.

Sequenced sample: peripheral blood. The receptor was isolated from a woman aged 80 or over with active COVID-19. The rearrangement joined TRBV28 to TRBJ2-1; 9 junctional bases match TRBD2. This receptor carries the CDR3 CASSLGGRGGNEQFF. The nucleotide sequence is given as TGTGCCAGCAGTCTCGGTGGGCGGGGGGGCAATGAGCAGTTCTTC.